This TCR beta chain was profiled in a study of blood T cell repertoires in COVID-19. About the study: Sources were T cells, B-cell-depleted T cells, or PBMCs; the material itself was cDNA or gDNA.

J gave up 6 bases and V 7 bases, and 5 bases lay outside the gene matches. The CDR3 runs to 14 residues. Germline V lookup: CDR1 SNHLY, CDR2 FYNNEI. In the study's own analysis: Counts of nucleated cells, estimated from reference gene primer amplification, were obtained. Assay used: immunoSEQ multiplex PCR; TCRdb lists only in-frame clones, some missing. V and J calls and clone size are as listed in that table; D and trimming were resolved from the DNA. The sample includes approximately 20,000 clones, 82% of them seen just once. Material for sequencing was peripheral blood. V and J are TRBV2 and TRBJ1-5, with 11 bases lining up with TRBD1. The TCR comes from a human donor in a cohort sampled during active COVID-19. CDR3 nucleotides: TGTGCCAGCATGTTGGGACAGGGGGGTCAGCCCCAGCATTTT. This translates into CASMLGQGGQPQHF.